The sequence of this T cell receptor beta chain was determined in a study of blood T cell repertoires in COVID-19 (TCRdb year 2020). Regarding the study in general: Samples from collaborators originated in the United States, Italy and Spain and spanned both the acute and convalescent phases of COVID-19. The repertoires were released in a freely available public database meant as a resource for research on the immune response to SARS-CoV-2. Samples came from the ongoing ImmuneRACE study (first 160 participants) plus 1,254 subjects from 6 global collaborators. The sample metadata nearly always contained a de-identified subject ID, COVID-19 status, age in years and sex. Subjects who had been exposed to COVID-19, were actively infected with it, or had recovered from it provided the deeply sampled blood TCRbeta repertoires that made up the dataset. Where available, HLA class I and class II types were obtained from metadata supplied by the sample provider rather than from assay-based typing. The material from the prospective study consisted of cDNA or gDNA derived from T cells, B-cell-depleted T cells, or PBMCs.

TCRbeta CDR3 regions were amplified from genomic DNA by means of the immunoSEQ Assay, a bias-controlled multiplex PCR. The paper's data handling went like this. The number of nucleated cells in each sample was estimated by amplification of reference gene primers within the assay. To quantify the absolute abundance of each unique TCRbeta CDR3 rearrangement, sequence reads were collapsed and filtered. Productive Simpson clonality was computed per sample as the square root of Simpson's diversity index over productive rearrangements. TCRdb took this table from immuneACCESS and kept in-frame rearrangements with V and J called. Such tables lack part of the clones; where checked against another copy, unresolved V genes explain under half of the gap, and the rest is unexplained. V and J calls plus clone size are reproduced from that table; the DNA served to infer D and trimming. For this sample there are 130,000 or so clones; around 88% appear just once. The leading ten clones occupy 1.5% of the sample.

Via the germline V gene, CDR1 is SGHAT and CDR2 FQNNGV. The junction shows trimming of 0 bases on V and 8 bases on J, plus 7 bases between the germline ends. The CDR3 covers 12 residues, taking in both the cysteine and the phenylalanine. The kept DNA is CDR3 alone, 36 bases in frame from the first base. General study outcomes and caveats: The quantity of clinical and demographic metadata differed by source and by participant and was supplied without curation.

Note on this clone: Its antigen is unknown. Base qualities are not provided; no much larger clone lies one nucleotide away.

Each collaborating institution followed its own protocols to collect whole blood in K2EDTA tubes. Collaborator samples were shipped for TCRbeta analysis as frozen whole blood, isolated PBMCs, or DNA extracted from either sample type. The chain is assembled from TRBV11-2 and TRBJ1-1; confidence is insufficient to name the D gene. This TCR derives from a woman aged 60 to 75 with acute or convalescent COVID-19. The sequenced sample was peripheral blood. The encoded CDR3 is CASSLDLSEAFF. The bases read TGTGCCAGCAGCTTAGATCTTTCCGAAGCTTTCTTT.